The TCR beta chain under discussion was sequenced for a study of Ad26.COV2.S vaccination and SARS-CoV-2 variants. Turning to the study itself: Into the muscle, Ad26.COV2.S was dosed once or twice, 56 days apart. Study-level findings and limits: Total responses of T cells may have been underestimated by the analyses of TCR breadth and depth.

Ten or more counts support this clone. The antigen is undetermined. The treatment was: about 20 received Ad26.COV2.S at low or high dose, single or two shots; roughly five received placebo; per-sample allocation not given. Samples analyzed were those drawn on day 63 after the first vaccine or placebo injection. Participants' vaccine, an Ad26 vector, delivered Wuhan-strain SARS-CoV-2 spike. V gave up 6 bases and J gave up 4 bases, with 18 bases separating them. From germline, CDR1 is SNHLY and CDR2 FYNNEI. This CDR3 has 16 residues. Using immunoSEQ multiplex PCR, the repertoire was profiled, and TCRdb retains in-frame clones only, with some absent. The table has roughly 250,000 clones, around nine tenths seen once.

This TCR was sampled from a person aged 18-65 years who received the Ad26.COV2.S COVID-19 vaccine or a placebo. This sequence joins TRBV2 and TRBJ2-2; D gene uncertain. This material consisted of peripheral blood, taken in a trial of Ad26.COV2.S vaccine versus placebo. CDR3 DNA sequence: TGTGCCAGCAGCGACATGTCCGTAGTGAGCACCGGGGAGCTGTTTTTT. It yields the protein CASSDMSVVSTGELFF.